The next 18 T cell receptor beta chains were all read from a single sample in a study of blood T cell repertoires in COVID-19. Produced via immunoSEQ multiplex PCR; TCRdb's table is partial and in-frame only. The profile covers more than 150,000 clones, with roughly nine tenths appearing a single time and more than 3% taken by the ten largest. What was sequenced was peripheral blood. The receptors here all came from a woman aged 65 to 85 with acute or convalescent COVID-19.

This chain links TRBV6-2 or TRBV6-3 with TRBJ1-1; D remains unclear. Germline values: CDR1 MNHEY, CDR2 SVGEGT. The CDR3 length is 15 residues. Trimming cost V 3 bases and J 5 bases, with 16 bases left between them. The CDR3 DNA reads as TGTGCCAGCAGTTATCCACCCTCCTACAGTACTGAAGCTTTCTTT. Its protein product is CASSYPPSYSTEAFF.

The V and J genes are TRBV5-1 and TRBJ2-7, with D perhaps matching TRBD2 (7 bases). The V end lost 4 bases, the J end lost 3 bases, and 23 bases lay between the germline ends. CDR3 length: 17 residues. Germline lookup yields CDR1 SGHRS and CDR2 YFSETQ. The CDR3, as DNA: TGCGCCAGCAGCCCGGGGGGCAGGCGGGACCTCTACTACGAGCAGTACTTC. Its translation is CASSPGGRRDLYYEQYF.

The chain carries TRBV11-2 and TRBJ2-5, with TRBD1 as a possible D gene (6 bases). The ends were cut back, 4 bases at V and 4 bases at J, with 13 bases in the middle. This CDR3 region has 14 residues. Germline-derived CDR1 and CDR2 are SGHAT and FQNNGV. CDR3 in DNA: TGTGCCAGCAGCTCGGGGACACTTAGAGAGACCCAGTACTTC. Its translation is CASSSGTLRETQYF.

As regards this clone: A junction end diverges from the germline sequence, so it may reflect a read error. DNA of the CDR3: TGTGCCAGCAGAGAAGACAGGATTAACACTGAAGCTTTCTTT. This translates into CASREDRINTEAFF. The rearrangement joins TRBV2 to TRBJ1-1; possible D gene TRBD1, 6 bases. CDR1 is SNHLY, CDR2 FYNNEI, per germline. CDR3 length: 14 amino acids.

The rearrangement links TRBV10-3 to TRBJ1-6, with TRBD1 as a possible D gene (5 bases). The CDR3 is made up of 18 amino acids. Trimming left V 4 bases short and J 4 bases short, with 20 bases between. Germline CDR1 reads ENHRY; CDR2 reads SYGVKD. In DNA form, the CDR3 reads TGTGCCATCAGTGGCCGGGCTTCTACCAGGGTTTATAATTCACCCCTCCACTTT. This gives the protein CAISGRASTRVYNSPLHF.

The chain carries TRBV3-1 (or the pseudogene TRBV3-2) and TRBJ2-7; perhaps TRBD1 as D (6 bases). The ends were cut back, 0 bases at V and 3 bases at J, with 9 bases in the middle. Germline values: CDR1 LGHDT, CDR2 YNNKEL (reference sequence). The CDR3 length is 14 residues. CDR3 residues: CASSQEGTIYEQYF. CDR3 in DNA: TGTGCCAGCAGCCAAGAGGGGACAATCTACGAGCAGTACTTC.

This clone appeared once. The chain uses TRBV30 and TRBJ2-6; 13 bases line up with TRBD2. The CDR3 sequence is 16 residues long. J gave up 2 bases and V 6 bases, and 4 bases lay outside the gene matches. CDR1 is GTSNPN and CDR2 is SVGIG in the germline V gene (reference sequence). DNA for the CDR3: TGTGCCTGCGGACTAGCGGGAGTCGCTGGGGCCAACGTCCTGACTTTC. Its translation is CACGLAGVAGANVLTF.

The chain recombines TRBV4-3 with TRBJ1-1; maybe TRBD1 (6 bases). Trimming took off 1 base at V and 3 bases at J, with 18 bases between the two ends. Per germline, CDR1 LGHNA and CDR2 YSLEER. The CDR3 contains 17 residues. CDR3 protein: CASSQARRTAGDTEAFF. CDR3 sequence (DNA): TGCGCCAGCAGCCAAGCCCGCCGGACAGCCGGGGACACTGAAGCTTTCTTT.

The CDR3 DNA sequence: TGCGCCAGCAGCCTATCGGGACTAGCGAAGTACAATGAGCAGTTCTTC. It translates to CASSLSGLAKYNEQFF. The V call is TRBV4-1, the J call TRBJ2-1, with TRBD2 matching 10 bases. Germline V gene sequence: CDR1 MGHRA, CDR2 YSYEKL. V shed 4 bases and J 4 bases; nucleotides not matched to a gene: 7. This CDR3 comprises 16 residues.

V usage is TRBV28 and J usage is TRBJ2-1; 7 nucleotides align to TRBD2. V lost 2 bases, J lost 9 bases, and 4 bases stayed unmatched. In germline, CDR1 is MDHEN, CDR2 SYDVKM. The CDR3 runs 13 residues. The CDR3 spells CASSLVGRAEQFF. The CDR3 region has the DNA TGTGCCAGCAGTTTAGTTGGGAGGGCTGAGCAGTTCTTC.

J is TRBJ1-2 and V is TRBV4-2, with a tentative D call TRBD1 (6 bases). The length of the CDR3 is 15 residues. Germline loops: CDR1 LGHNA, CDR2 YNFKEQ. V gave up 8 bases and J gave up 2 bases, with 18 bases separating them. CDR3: CASGTPGHENYGYTF. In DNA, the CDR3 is TGTGCCAGCGGGACACCGGGCCATGAGAACTATGGCTACACCTTC.

The DNA of the CDR3 is TGTGCCTGGATCTGGGGCCCAACGAACACCGGGGAGCTGTTTTTT. Translating gives CAWIWGPTNTGELFF. The rearrangement joins TRBV30 to TRBJ2-2, with D perhaps TRBD1 (5 bases). Germline V gives CDR1 GTSNPN, CDR2 SVGIG (reference sequence). The CDR3 has 15 residues. V lost 4 bases, J lost 0 bases, and 12 bases lay in between. Supplemented by reference TRBV30 and TRBJ2-2, the full variable domain reads SQTIHQWPATLVQPVGSPLSLECTVEGTSNPNLYWYRQAAGRGLQLLFYSVGIGQISSEVPQNLSASRPQDRQFILSSKKLLLSDSGFYLCAWIWGPTNTGELFFGEGSRLTVL.

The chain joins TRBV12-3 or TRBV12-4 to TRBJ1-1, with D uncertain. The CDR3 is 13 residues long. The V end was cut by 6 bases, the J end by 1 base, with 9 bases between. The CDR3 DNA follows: TGTGCCAGCAGCCAGCGGGGGAACACTGAAGCTTTCTTT. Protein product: CASSQRGNTEAFF.

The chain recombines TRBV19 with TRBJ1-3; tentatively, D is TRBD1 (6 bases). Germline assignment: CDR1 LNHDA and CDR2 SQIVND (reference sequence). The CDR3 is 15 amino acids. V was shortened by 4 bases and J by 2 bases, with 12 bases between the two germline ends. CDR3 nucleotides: TGTGCCAGTAGTAGAACCGACAGGACTGGAAACACCATATATTTT. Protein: CASSRTDRTGNTIYF.

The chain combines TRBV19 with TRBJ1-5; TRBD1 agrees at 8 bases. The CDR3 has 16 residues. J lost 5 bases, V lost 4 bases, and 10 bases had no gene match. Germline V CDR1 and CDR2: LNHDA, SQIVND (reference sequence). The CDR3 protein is CASSTLGQAGDQPQHF. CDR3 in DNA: TGTGCCAGTAGTACCCTGGGACAGGCGGGGGATCAGCCCCAGCATTTT.

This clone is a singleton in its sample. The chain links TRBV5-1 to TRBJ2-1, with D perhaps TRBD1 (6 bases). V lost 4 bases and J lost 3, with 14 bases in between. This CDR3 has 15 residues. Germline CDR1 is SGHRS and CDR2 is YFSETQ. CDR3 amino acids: CASSRKTGFYNEQFF. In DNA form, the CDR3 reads TGCGCCAGCAGCCGCAAGACAGGCTTCTACAATGAGCAGTTCTTC.

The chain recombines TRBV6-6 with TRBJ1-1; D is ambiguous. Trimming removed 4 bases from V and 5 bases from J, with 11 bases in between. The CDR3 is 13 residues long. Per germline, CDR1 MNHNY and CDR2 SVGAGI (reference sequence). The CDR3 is CASSSLSVTEAFF. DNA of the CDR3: TGTGCCAGCAGTTCCCTCTCAGTTACTGAAGCTTTCTTT.

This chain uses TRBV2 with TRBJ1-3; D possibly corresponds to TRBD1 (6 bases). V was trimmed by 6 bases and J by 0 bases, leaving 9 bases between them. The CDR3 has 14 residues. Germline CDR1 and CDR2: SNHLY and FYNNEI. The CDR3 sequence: CASSVRGSGNTIYF. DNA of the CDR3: TGTGCCAGCAGCGTCAGGGGCTCTGGAAACACCATATATTTT.